This T cell receptor (beta chain) was sequenced during a study of blood T cell repertoires in COVID-19. Study information: COVID-19 samples, acute and convalescent, were from the United States, Italy and Spain.

Original processing methods: Reference gene primer amplification gave nucleated cell count estimates. The assay was immunoSEQ multiplex PCR, and TCRdb's table has in-frame clones only and misses some. That table is the source of V, J and clone size, and D and trimming were worked out from the DNA. The table lists around 170,000 clones, around 86% of them singletons, with roughly 0.58% in the top ten. The V and J ends lost 4 bases and 11 bases respectively, with 16 bases between them. The CDR3 totals 14 residues. The germline V gene encodes CDR1 SGHRS and CDR2 YFSETQ. The receptor comes from a man aged 60-69 years with COVID-19, enrolled during active disease. The sample was peripheral blood. The V call is TRBV5-1, the J call TRBJ1-6; a possible D gene is TRBD1 (6 bases). The CDR3 is CASSLDSQGTPLHF. Here the CDR3 DNA reads TGCGCCAGCAGCCTTGACAGCCAGGGGACACCCCTCCACTTT.